The 3 T cell receptor beta chains below were found in one sample sequenced in a study of blood T cell repertoires in COVID-19. Some clones are missing from TCRdb's copy, which holds only in-frame ones; the method was immunoSEQ multiplex PCR. The sample has about 180,000 clones; roughly 89% are singletons. What was sequenced was peripheral blood. The source is a woman in her forties or fifties with acute or convalescent COVID-19.

This clone appeared once. The V gene is TRBV15, the J gene TRBJ1-3; a possible D gene is TRBD1 (5 bases). V dropped 0 bases and J dropped 6 bases, with 12 bases sitting between them. Germline V CDR1 and CDR2: LNHNV, YYDKDF (reference sequence). This CDR3 is 15 amino acids long. CDR3 nucleotides: TGTGCCACCAGCAGAGATCGCACGGGACTAAACACCATATATTTT. As protein: CATSRDRTGLNTIYF.

The chain uses TRBV5-6 and TRBJ2-2, with D possibly matching TRBD2 (6 bases). Looked up from germline, CDR1 is SGHDT and CDR2 is YYEEEE. This CDR3 comprises 17 residues. With 1 base removed from V and 6 bases from J, the gap between germline ends came to 19 bases. Written as DNA, the CDR3 is TGTGCCAGCAGCTTGTTTCCTGGAATAGGGGAGGCCGGGGAGCTGTTTTTT. Translated: CASSLFPGIGEAGELFF.

The chain uses TRBV4-3 and TRBJ2-7, with TRBD1 identical over 10 bases. Germline V lookup: CDR1 LGHNA, CDR2 YSLEER. V shed 0 bases, J shed 2 bases, and the junction held 7 bases outside the gene matches. The CDR3 is 17 residues long. The CDR3 DNA reads as TGCGCCAGCAGCCAAGATCGTTTTGGGACAGGGGCCTACGAGCAGTACTTC. Its translation is CASSQDRFGTGAYEQYF.